The 8 T cell receptor beta chains below come from one sample, sequenced in a study of CD8 T cells in Susac syndrome. With random hexamers, reverse transcription was performed on roughly 0.5 to 1 ug of RNA. MiXCR, applied by TCRdb to the immunoSEQ multiplex PCR reads, yields one record per CDR3 protein. This table holds approximately 53,000 distinct CDR3 sequences, 93% found once. What was sequenced was CD8+ T cells from PBMCs. The receptors were gathered from a human donor with multiple sclerosis.

The genes are TRBV25-1 and TRBJ1-2; no clear D gene. Germline V gene sequence: CDR1 MGHDK, CDR2 SYGVNS. The CDR3 is 16 amino acids. V lost 1 base and J 4 bases, leaving 16 bases between the germline ends. The CDR3 DNA sequence: TGTGCCAGCAGTGAATTTTCGGAGTACAGTCCCTATGGCTACACCTTC. It codes for CASSEFSEYSPYGYTF.

The chain links TRBV6-5 to TRBJ2-7, with 8 bases fitting TRBD1. The trim removed 5 bases at V and 0 bases at J, leaving 6 bases unmatched. The CDR3 totals 15 residues. Germline CDR1 reads MNHEY; CDR2 reads SVGAGI. CDR3 nucleotide sequence: TGTGCCAGCAGTCTGACGGGACAGGACTCCTACGAGCAGTACTTC. Amino acid sequence: CASSLTGQDSYEQYF.

The genes are TRBV11-2 and TRBJ1-2; tentative D call: TRBD1 (5 bases). The CDR3 length is 12 residues. Trimming took 1 base from V and 13 from J, leaving 13 bases between them. CDR1 is SGHAT, CDR2 FQNNGV, per germline. CDR3 sequence reads: CASSLGPGQGTF. The DNA of the CDR3 is TGTGCCAGCAGCTTAGGCCCAGGGCAGGGCACCTTC.

The genes are TRBV12-5 and TRBJ1-5; tentative D call: TRBD1 (6 bases). Germline loops: CDR1 LGHNT, CDR2 FRNRAP. With 7 bases removed from V and 7 bases from J, the gap between germline ends came to 11 bases. The CDR3 covers 12 residues. Written as DNA, the CDR3 is TGTGCTAGTGTTAGGGGGGGACAGCCCCAGCATTTT. This translates into CASVRGGQPQHF.

V is TRBV7-2 and J is TRBJ1-2, with D maybe TRBD1 (5 bases). The germline CDR1 and CDR2 sequences are SGHTA and FQGNSA. The CDR3 has 11 amino acids. Trimming pared 3 bases from V and 8 bases from J, leaving 7 bases between. The CDR3 bases are TGTGCCAGCAGCTTGGGACGGGGCTACACCTTC. Its translation: CASSLGRGYTF.

This clonotype was observed once. The chain is built from TRBV6-4 and TRBJ2-1; 9 positions agree with TRBD2. This CDR3 region has 15 residues. The V gene's germline CDR1 is MRHNA and CDR2 SNTAGT. The junction had 0 bases not matched to a gene; V was cut back by 3 bases and J by 0 bases. The CDR3 is CASSERGGSYNEQFF. The CDR3, as DNA: TGTGCCAGCAGTGAGCGGGGGGGCTCCTACAATGAGCAGTTCTTC.

This chain connects TRBV4-1 to TRBJ1-1; perhaps TRBD1 as D (5 bases). V was pared by 7 bases and J by 5 bases, with 11 bases between. The germline CDR1 and CDR2 sequences are MGHRA and YSYEKL. The CDR3 sequence is 12 residues long. The DNA of the CDR3 is TGCGCCAGCAAGGGGCGGATGACTGAAGCTTTCTTT. It yields the protein CASKGRMTEAFF.

This clonotype was seen only once. The CDR3 protein is CAIRDSATNEKLFF. CDR3 nucleotides: TGTGCCATCAGGGACTCCGCAACTAATGAAAAACTGTTTTTT. The chain is built from TRBV10-3 and TRBJ1-4, with unresolved D. Trimming shortened V by 6 bases and J by 0 bases, and 8 bases separated the two germline ends. The length of the CDR3 is 14 residues. Germline CDR1 and CDR2: ENHRY and SYGVKD.